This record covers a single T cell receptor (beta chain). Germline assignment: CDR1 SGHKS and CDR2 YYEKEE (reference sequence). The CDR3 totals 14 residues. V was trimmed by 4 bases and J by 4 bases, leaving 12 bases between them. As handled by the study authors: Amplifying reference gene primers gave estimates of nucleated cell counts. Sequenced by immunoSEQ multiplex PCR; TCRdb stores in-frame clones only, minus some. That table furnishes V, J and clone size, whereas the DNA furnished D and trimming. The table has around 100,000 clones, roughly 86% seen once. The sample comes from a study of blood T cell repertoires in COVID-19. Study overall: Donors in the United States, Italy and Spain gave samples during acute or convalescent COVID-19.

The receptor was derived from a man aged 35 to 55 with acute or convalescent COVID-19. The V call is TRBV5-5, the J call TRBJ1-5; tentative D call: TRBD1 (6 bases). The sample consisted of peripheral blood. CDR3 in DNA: TGTGCCAGCAGCAAGACAGGCGATAATCAGCCCCAGCATTTT. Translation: CASSKTGDNQPQHF.